This T cell receptor (beta chain) was observed in a study of spatial heterogeneity in lung cancer. Study-wide background: Strong correlation was found between tumor-region TCR transcript counts and a T cell module score from matched bulk RNA-seq.

Study observations and caveats: Among tumor T cells, estimated coverage was approximately 7% for alpha chains and roughly 13% for beta chains. In tumors, expanded intratumoral alpha and beta TCR counts tracked mutation counts.

Time point described: sample taken at primary tumor resection. In each case, whole RNA from tumor, nontumor lung or frozen PBMC was sequenced unsorted. TCRdb reanalysed the 5' RACE reads using MiXCR and keeps one entry per CDR3 protein. The sample includes 2,500 to 3,500 distinct CDR3 sequences, 2.5% to 4% seen only once; the top ten take 15% to 20%. By share of the sample, this clonotype is medium-sized (0.01 to 0.1%). Its antigen is as yet unknown. Trimming left V 4 bases short and J 2 bases short, with 14 bases between. This CDR3 is built from 14 residues. CDR1 SQVTM and CDR2 ANQGSEA come from the germline V gene.

The chain couples TRBV29-1 to TRBJ2-5; D unresolved. Specimen: lung tumor tissue, collected at surgery. The receptor comes from a male donor with early-stage non-small cell lung cancer. The CDR3 loop reads CSVGAPDGQETQYF. The CDR3 DNA reads as TGCAGCGTTGGTGCCCCGGACGGACAAGAGACCCAGTACTTC.